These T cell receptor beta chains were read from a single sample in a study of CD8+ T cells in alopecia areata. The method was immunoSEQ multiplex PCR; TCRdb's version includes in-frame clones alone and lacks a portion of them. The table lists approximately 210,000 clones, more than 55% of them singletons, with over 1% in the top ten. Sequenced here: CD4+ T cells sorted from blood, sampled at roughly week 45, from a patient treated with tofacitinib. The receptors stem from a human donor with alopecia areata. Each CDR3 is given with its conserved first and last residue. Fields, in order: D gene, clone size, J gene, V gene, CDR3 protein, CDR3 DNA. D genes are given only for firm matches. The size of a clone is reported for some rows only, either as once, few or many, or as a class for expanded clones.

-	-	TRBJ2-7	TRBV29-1	CSVEDLPAEQYF	TGCAGCGTTGAAGATCTCCCCGCCGAGCAGTACTTC
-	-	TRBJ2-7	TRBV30	CACRDTQIIYEQYF	TGTGCCTGCAGAGACACGCAGATTATCTACGAGCAGTACTTC
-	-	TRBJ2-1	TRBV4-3	CASSQGSTAFGYNEQFF	TGCGCCAGCAGCCAAGGATCGACCGCCTTCGGGTACAATGAGCAGTTCTTC
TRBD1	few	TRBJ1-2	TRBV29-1	CAGQTNYGYTF	TGCGCGGGACAGACTAACTATGGCTACACCTTC
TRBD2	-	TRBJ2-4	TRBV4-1	CASSQLAGPIQYF	TGCGCCAGCAGCCAGTTAGCGGGGCCCATTCAGTACTTC
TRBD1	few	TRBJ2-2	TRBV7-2	CASSPWDRGTGELFF	TGTGCCAGCAGCCCCTGGGACAGGGGGACCGGGGAGCTGTTTTTT
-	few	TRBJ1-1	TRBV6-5	CASSFGSNTEAFF	TGTGCCAGCAGTTTCGGCAGTAACACTGAAGCTTTCTTT
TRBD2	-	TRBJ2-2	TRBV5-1	CASSSPSGGATGELFF	TGCGCCAGCAGCTCCCCTAGCGGGGGGGCCACCGGGGAGCTGTTTTTT
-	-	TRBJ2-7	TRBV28	CASSLSLTYEQYF	TGTGCCAGCAGTTTAAGTCTTACCTACGAGCAGTACTTC
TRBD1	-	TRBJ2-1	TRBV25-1	CASTRGQGTHNEQFF	TGTGCCAGCACACGTGGACAGGGGACCCACAATGAGCAGTTCTTC
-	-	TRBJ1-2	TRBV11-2	CASSRDSLYGYTF	TGTGCCAGCAGCCGAGACAGCTTATATGGCTACACCTTC
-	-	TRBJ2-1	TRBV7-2	CASSSPMVNEQFF	TGTGCCAGCAGCTCACCTATGGTCAATGAGCAGTTCTTC
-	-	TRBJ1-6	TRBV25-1	CASSGPWPRAAPLHF	TGTGCCAGCAGTGGGCCATGGCCCCGGGCTGCACCCCTCCACTTT
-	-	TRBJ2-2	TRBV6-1	CASIHPTNTGELFF	TGTGCCAGCATCCACCCCACGAACACCGGGGAGCTGTTTTTT
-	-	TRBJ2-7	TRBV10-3	CAISERVSYEQYF	TGTGCCATCAGTGAGAGGGTTTCCTACGAGCAGTACTTC
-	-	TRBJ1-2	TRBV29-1	CSGRDSDGYTF	TGCAGCGGCCGGGACTCGGATGGCTACACCTTC
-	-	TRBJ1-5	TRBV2	CASSEVWYNQPQHF	TGTGCCAGCAGTGAAGTGTGGTACAATCAGCCCCAGCATTTT
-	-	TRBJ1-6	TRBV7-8	CASSLLAGDNSPLHF	TGTGCCAGCAGCTTACTGGCGGGGGATAATTCACCCCTCCACTTT
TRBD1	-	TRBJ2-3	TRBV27	CASSLGITGGRDTQYF	TGTGCCAGCAGTTTAGGGATAACAGGGGGCAGAGATACGCAGTATTTT
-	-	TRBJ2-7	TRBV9	CASTPTDDSYEQYF	TGTGCCAGCACGCCGACAGACGACTCCTACGAGCAGTACTTC
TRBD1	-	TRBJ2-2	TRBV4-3	CASSQDPGQGANTGELFF	TGCGCCAGCAGCCAAGATCCGGGGCAGGGGGCGAACACCGGGGAGCTGTTTTTT
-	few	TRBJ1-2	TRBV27	CASSYRGHGYTF	TGTGCCAGCAGTTATCGGGGCCATGGCTACACCTTC
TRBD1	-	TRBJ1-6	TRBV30	CASVTGQGISPLHF	TGTGCCTCGGTAACCGGACAGGGTATCTCACCCCTCCACTTT
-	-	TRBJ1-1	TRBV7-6	CASTLTSVNTEAFF	TGTGCCAGCACCCTGACTTCAGTTAACACTGAAGCTTTCTTT
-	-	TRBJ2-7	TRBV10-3	CAISESSGLAYEQYF	TGTGCCATCAGTGAGTCGTCAGGTCTCGCCTACGAGCAGTACTTC
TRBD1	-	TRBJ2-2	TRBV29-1	CSVRDRGETGELFF	TGCAGCGTCAGGGACAGGGGAGAGACCGGGGAGCTGTTTTTT
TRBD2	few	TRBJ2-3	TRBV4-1	CASSQDGAGAQITQYF	TGCGCCAGCAGCCAAGACGGAGCGGGGGCCCAGATTACGCAGTATTTT
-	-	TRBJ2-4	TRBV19	CASSIRENIQYF	TGTGCCAGTAGTATCAGGGAAAATATTCAGTACTTC